Following are 16 T cell receptor beta chains from one sample sequenced in a study of T cells in localized non-small cell lung cancer. Data came from immunoSEQ multiplex PCR; TCRdb stores just in-frame clones and leaves some out. The repertoire includes some 30,000 clones, approximately 91% of them detected once, and under 6% sits in the top ten. Sequencing was performed on PBMCs, taken before any cancer treatment. The receptors come from a man between 35 and 75 years old with stage II lung adenocarcinoma.

This clone showed up just once. The chain has TRBV4-2 and TRBJ2-7; TRBD1 aligns across 10 bases. V lost 6 bases to trimming and J lost 2 bases; unmatched junction nucleotides: 7. Germline CDR1 LGHNA, CDR2 YNFKEQ. The CDR3 is made up of 15 amino acids. Here the CDR3 reads CASRWTGTGAYEQYF. The CDR3 coding sequence is TGTGCCAGCAGGTGGACCGGGACAGGGGCCTACGAGCAGTACTTC.

The rearrangement links TRBV28 to TRBJ1-1; D remains ambiguous. The germline V gene has CDR1 MDHEN and CDR2 SYDVKM. This CDR3 is built from 14 residues. The V end lost 4 bases, the J end lost 2 bases, and 11 bases lay between the germline ends. The CDR3 bases are TGTGCCAGCAGTTCCCATCAGAGCAACACTGAAGCTTTCTTT. This encodes CASSSHQSNTEAFF. Using reference TRBV28 and TRBJ1-1 for the parts outside the CDR3, the full variable domain is DVKVTQSSRYLVKRTGEKVFLECVQDMDHENMFWYRQDPGLGLRLIYFSYDVKMKEKGDIPEGYSVSREKKERFSLILESASTNQTSMYLCASSSHQSNTEAFFGQGTRLTVV.

The chain recombines TRBV7-8 with TRBJ2-3; 7 bases are shared with TRBD2. CDR3 length: 16 amino acids. The J segment lost 4 bases and the V segment lost 5 bases, leaving 12 bases of the junction unmatched. Germline CDR1 and CDR2: SGHVS and FQNEAQ. Written as DNA, the CDR3 is TGTGCCAGCAGCCCGGGACTATTTTTAAGCTCAGATACGCAGTATTTT. Translation: CASSPGLFLSSDTQYF.

V usage is TRBV7-8 and J usage is TRBJ2-1; D is possibly TRBD1 or TRBD2 (5 bases each). Looked up from germline, CDR1 is SGHVS and CDR2 is FQNEAQ. Trimming took off 1 base at V and 4 bases at J, with 17 bases between the two ends. The CDR3 consists of 17 residues. CDR3 loop: CASSLGLGTKLYNEQFF. CDR3 coding DNA: TGTGCCAGCAGCTTAGGTCTCGGGACGAAGCTGTACAATGAGCAGTTCTTC.

This rearrangement joins TRBV7-8 to TRBJ2-1, with D possibly TRBD1 on 6 matching bases. The CDR3 runs 13 residues. The germline V gene encodes CDR1 SGHVS and CDR2 FQNEAQ. The V and J ends lost 3 bases and 7 bases respectively, with 10 bases between them. CDR3: CASSFGQGNEQFF. DNA of the CDR3: TGTGCCAGCAGCTTTGGTCAGGGGAATGAGCAGTTCTTC. The variable domain in full, with the rest retrieved from reference TRBV7-8 and TRBJ2-1, is GAGVSQSPRYKVAKRGQDVALRCDPISGHVSLFWYQQALGQGPEFLTYFQNEAQLDKSGLPSDRFFAERPEGSVSTLKIQRTQQEDSAVYLCASSFGQGNEQFFGPGTRLTVL.

The V gene is TRBV6-1, the J gene TRBJ2-2, with 9 bases fitting TRBD2. Germline V CDR1 and CDR2: MNHNS, SASEGT. The CDR3 covers 15 residues. V lost 7 bases to trimming and J lost 4 bases; unmatched junction nucleotides: 7. Here the CDR3 DNA reads TGTGCCAGCAACTTCGCTAGCGGGACCACCGGGGAGCTGTTTTTT. Translating gives CASNFASGTTGELFF.

The chain has TRBV7-3 and TRBJ2-2; 7 bases agree with TRBD2. Germline values: CDR1 SGHTA, CDR2 FQGTGA. CDR3 size: 14 residues. Unmatched junction bases numbered 5, after V lost 5 bases and J lost 5 bases. CDR3 protein: CASSHPGGTGELFF. CDR3 coding DNA: TGTGCCAGCAGCCATCCGGGGGGAACCGGGGAGCTGTTTTTT.

The chain joins TRBV28 to TRBJ1-2, with a weak D call TRBD1 (5 bases). Germline values: CDR1 MDHEN, CDR2 SYDVKM. The CDR3 is 14 residues long. The V end lost 1 base, the J end lost 6 bases, and 12 bases lay between the germline ends. CDR3 coding DNA: TGTGCCAGCAGTTTATTAGACAGCTACAATGGCTACACCTTC. Protein sequence: CASSLLDSYNGYTF.

The genes are TRBV5-1 and TRBJ2-1; the match to TRBD1 covers 8 bases. The germline CDR1 and CDR2 sequences are SGHRS and YFSETQ. The V and J ends lost 0 bases and 4 bases, in that order; junction bases with no gene match: 12. The length of the CDR3 is 18 residues. The CDR3 sequence: CASSLGAGGPAGYNEQFF. The DNA for the CDR3 is TGCGCCAGCAGCTTGGGGGCAGGGGGCCCGGCGGGGTACAATGAGCAGTTCTTC.

The DNA for the CDR3 is TGTGCCAGCAGTTCAGGGGTTTCTGGCTACACCTTC. Translating gives CASSSGVSGYTF. The V call is TRBV28, the J call TRBJ1-2, with a weak D call TRBD1 (6 bases). V was pared by 4 bases and J by 7 bases, with 10 bases between. This CDR3 comprises 12 residues. Per germline, CDR1 MDHEN and CDR2 SYDVKM.

This chain joins TRBV28 and TRBJ2-7; tentative D call: TRBD1 (5 bases). Germline CDR1 is MDHEN and CDR2 is SYDVKM. The germline V and J ends were trimmed by 7 bases and 9 bases, with 22 bases remaining between them. The CDR3 has 14 residues. CDR3 DNA sequence: TGTGCCAGCACCGGACAATTTGGGTCCCACGGGCAGTACTTC. This translates into CASTGQFGSHGQYF.

V usage is TRBV15 and J usage is TRBJ1-4; 10 bases are shared with TRBD1. Looked up from germline, CDR1 is LNHNV and CDR2 is YYDKDF (reference sequence). The CDR3 length is 17 residues. Trimming took 6 bases from V and 5 from J; bases not matched to a gene: 12. Written as DNA, the CDR3 is TGTGCCACCAGACCCCGTGGGACAGGGGAGGAAAATGAAAAACTGTTTTTT. Translation gives CATRPRGTGEENEKLFF.

This clone was observed a few times. The chain combines TRBV9 with TRBJ2-1; possibly TRBD1 or TRBD2 for D (5 bases each). The CDR3 contains 15 residues. Trimming left V 2 bases short and J 2 bases short, with 11 bases between. From germline, CDR1 is SGDLS and CDR2 YYNGEE. The chain's CDR3 is CASSVWGNTYNEQFF. The CDR3 DNA reads TGTGCCAGCAGCGTGTGGGGGAACACCTACAATGAGCAGTTCTTC.

This clone appeared a single time. The chain couples TRBV6-6 to TRBJ1-2, with D possibly matching TRBD1 (5 bases). CDR3 size: 13 residues. V was trimmed by 5 bases and J by 2 bases, leaving 9 bases between them. Germline V CDR1 and CDR2: MNHNY, SVGAGI (reference sequence). CDR3 in DNA: TGTGCCAGCAGTCCGGGACCCAACTATGGCTACACCTTC. Protein: CASSPGPNYGYTF.

The rearrangement joins TRBV28 to TRBJ1-2; D possibly corresponds to TRBD1 (5 bases). V was pared by 8 bases and J by 2 bases, with 15 bases between. The CDR3 loop spans 14 amino acids. Germline loops: CDR1 MDHEN, CDR2 SYDVKM. CDR3 amino acids: CASGGQSGNYGYTF. The DNA for the CDR3 is TGTGCCAGCGGAGGACAAAGCGGGAACTATGGCTACACCTTC.

Only a few counts were recorded for this clone. The chain couples TRBV7-8 to TRBJ2-1; 9 bases are a match to TRBD1. The CDR3 is 17 residues long. Losses at the gene ends were 2 bases for V and 7 bases for J; bases not matched to a gene: 12. Germline V gene data show CDR1 as SGHVS and CDR2 as FQNEAQ. CDR3 nucleotides: TGTGCCAGCAGCTTAACCGGGACAGGGAACCCCTGGAATGAGCAGTTCTTC. Residues: CASSLTGTGNPWNEQFF. The variable domain in full, with the rest retrieved from reference TRBV7-8 and TRBJ2-1, is GAGVSQSPRYKVAKRGQDVALRCDPISGHVSLFWYQQALGQGPEFLTYFQNEAQLDKSGLPSDRFFAERPEGSVSTLKIQRTQQEDSAVYLCASSLTGTGNPWNEQFFGPGTRLTVL.